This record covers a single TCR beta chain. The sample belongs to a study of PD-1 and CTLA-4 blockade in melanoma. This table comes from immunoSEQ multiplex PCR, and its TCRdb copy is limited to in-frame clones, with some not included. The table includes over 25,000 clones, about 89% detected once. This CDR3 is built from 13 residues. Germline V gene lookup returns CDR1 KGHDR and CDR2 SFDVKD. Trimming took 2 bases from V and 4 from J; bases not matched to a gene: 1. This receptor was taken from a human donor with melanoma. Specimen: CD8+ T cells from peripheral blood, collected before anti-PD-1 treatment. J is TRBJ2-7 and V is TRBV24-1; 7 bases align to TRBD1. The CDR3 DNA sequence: TGTGCCACCAGTGATTGGGACAGTTACGAGCAGTACTTC. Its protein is CATSDWDSYEQYF.